This is a list of T cell receptor beta chains from one sample in a study of blood T cell repertoires in COVID-19. The data were produced by immunoSEQ multiplex PCR, yet TCRdb's version contains in-frame clones alone and is incomplete. The sample contains around 340,000 clones, 75% to 90% of which appear only once. Sequencing was performed on peripheral blood. The source of these receptors is a woman aged 55-75 years with COVID-19, enrolled during active disease. Both conserved end residues are part of each CDR3. The D gene is left open where the match is weak. Clone size is shown for a subset of rows, as once, few, many or a class of expanded clone.

V	size	D	J	CDR3
TRBV4-1	.	TRBD2	TRBJ2-3	CASSQEAPGTSGGTDTQYF
TRBV4-3	.	TRBD2	TRBJ2-1	CASSPTPLGGTHNEQFF
TRBV6-5	.	.	TRBJ1-1	CASSRGQTVEAFF
TRBV11-2	.	.	TRBJ2-1	CASSPRRDLYNEQFF
TRBV7-9	.	.	TRBJ2-3	CASSPPGSDTQYF
TRBV20-1	.	.	TRBJ2-5	CSASQEETQYF
TRBV7-2	.	.	TRBJ1-2	CASSLPGRGANYGYTF
TRBV4-1	.	TRBD2	TRBJ2-5	CASSPLAGTSGETQYF
TRBV5-1	.	TRBD1	TRBJ2-7	CASSLGQGGEQYF
TRBV6-6	.	TRBD1	TRBJ1-5	CASSRDRGIGQPQHF
TRBV18	few	TRBD1	TRBJ1-1	CASSSAGTGMAEAFF
TRBV3-1/TRBV3-2	.	TRBD2	TRBJ2-7	CASSRRASGGYEQYF
TRBV24-1	.	.	TRBJ1-2	CATSDSRDTSYGYTF
TRBV9	.	.	TRBJ2-1	CASSVTRNSYNEQFF
TRBV21-1	.	.	TRBJ1-2	CALNCHRDIVYGYTF
TRBV10-3	.	.	TRBJ1-4	CAISESTGTNEKLFF
TRBV9	few	TRBD1	TRBJ1-1	CATGQDPMGTEAFF
TRBV19	.	.	TRBJ2-3	CASSMAAGRDTQYF
TRBV2	.	.	TRBJ2-1	CASRDWNEQFF
TRBV7-6	.	.	TRBJ2-5	CASSFRAQETQYF
TRBV7-3	.	.	TRBJ2-2	CASSRTATNTGELFF
TRBV7-9	.	.	TRBJ1-5	CASSLATVGQPQHF
TRBV9	.	TRBD1	TRBJ1-2	CASSGTRLRDRGGYGYTF
TRBV6-5	.	TRBD1	TRBJ1-1	CASTPTGDNTEAFF